These 3 T cell receptor beta chains share one sample of origin, sequenced in a study of T cells in Graves' hyperthyroidism and ophthalmopathy. The investigators amplified TCR beta CDR3 regions from RNA transcripts. The study used the HTBI primer set for a first-round RT-PCR of the TCR CDR3. TCRdb itself ran the multiplex PCR reads through MiXCR, one entry per CDR3 protein. The sample records approximately 400,000 distinct CDR3 sequences, 20% to 30% being singletons. Sequenced sample: blood. The receptors were gathered from a man aged 45-60 years with Graves' hyperthyroidism.

Notes on this clonotype: A much larger clone lies one base from this, so it may be a read error. In nucleotides, the CDR3 is TGTGCCACCAGTGATCAGAGGAGCGGGATGGGGACCTACAATGAGCAGTTCTTC. This translates into CATSDQRSGMGTYNEQFF. The rearrangement joins TRBV24-1 to TRBJ2-1; 7 positions agree with TRBD2. Germline assignment: CDR1 KGHDR and CDR2 SFDVKD. This CDR3 is built from 18 residues. With 3 bases clipped from V and 2 bases from J, the junction kept 12 bases outside the gene matches.

This clonotype has more than one count but fewer than ten. The chain uses TRBV19 and TRBJ1-5; TRBD1 is a possible D gene (6 bases). Germline V CDR1 and CDR2: LNHDA, SQIVND (reference sequence). V shed 5 bases and J shed 6 bases, with 17 bases lying between them. CDR3 length: 15 amino acids. Written as DNA, the CDR3 is TGTGCCAGTAGTCCCCGACTGGGGGCCTTTCAGCCCCAGCATTTT. It specifies CASSPRLGAFQPQHF.

This clonotype was detected a few times. A clone one base away is much larger, so this may be a read error. The rearrangement uses TRBV28 and TRBJ2-7, with D possibly being TRBD1 or TRBD2 (7 bases each). Germline values: CDR1 MDHEN, CDR2 SYDVKM. Trimming left V 0 bases short and J 6 bases short, with 15 bases between. This CDR3 is built from 15 residues. CDR3 bases: TGTGCCAGCAGTTTATGGGCAGGGGGGGCCTGCGAGCAGTACTTC. Its protein is CASSLWAGGACEQYF.